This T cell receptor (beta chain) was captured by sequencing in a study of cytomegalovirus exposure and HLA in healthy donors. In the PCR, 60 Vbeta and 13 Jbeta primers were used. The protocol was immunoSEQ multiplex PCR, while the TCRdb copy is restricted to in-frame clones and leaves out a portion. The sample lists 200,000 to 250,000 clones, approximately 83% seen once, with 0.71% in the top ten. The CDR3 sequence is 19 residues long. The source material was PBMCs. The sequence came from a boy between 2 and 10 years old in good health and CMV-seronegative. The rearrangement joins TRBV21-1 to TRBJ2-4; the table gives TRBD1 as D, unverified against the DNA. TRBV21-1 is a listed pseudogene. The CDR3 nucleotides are TGTGCCAGCAATTCTACCCTGACAGAACTGGAACTGGCCAAAAACATTCAGTACTTC. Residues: CASNSTLTELELAKNIQYF.